These 20 T cell receptor beta chains were sequenced from one sample in a study of Graves' ophthalmopathy and Graves' hyperthyroidism. Amplification of TCR beta CDR3 regions used RNA transcripts. First-round RT-PCR employed HTBI primers, with a second-round multiplex PCR after it. TCRdb fed the multiplex PCR reads into MiXCR, producing one record per CDR3 protein. This repertoire shows approximately 380,000 distinct CDR3 sequences, approximately 21% found once; its top ten account for 2.5% to 3.5%. Material: peripheral blood. Every receptor here comes from a woman between 18 and 29 years old with stable Graves' hyperthyroidism.

As to this clonotype: The junction shows a germline mismatch at one end, possibly a read error. V gene TRBV4-2 combines with J gene TRBJ2-6, with D perhaps being TRBD1 or TRBD2 (5 bases each). The germline V gene encodes CDR1 LGHNA and CDR2 YNFKEQ. This CDR3 is 18 amino acids long. CDR3 residues: CASSQDDGSSSGANVLTF. As DNA, the CDR3 is TGTGCCAGCAGCCAAGACGACGGGTCTAGCTCTGGGGCTAACGTCCTGACTTTC.

J is TRBJ1-1 and V is TRBV20-1, with D unresolved. CDR1 and CDR2 from the germline V gene are DFQATT and SNEGSKA (reference sequence). V dropped 1 base and J dropped 4 bases, with 10 bases sitting between them. This CDR3 contains 13 residues. The CDR3 nucleotides read TGCAGTGCTAGAGTGGGTGGGAGCACTGAAGCTTTCTTT. Residues: CSARVGGSTEAFF.

This clonotype showed up many times. The gene calls are TRBV11-2 and TRBJ2-5; 11 nucleotides line up with TRBD1. J lost 5 bases, V lost 4 bases, and 6 bases had no gene match. Germline V gives CDR1 SGHAT, CDR2 FQNNGV. CDR3 length: 15 amino acids. The CDR3 coding sequence is TGTGCCAGCAGCTCCGGGACAGGGGGTTTCGAGACCCAGTACTTC. The encoded protein is CASSSGTGGFETQYF.

There are a few counts of this clonotype. This chain connects TRBV4-1 to TRBJ1-1; maybe TRBD1 (5 bases). This CDR3 is 16 amino acids long. Trimming removed 7 bases at V and 5 bases at J, with 23 bases between. Germline CDR1 reads MGHRA; CDR2 reads YSYEKL. The CDR3 loop is CASTKPTPGAATEAFF. CDR3 coding DNA: TGCGCCAGCACCAAACCCACTCCCGGGGCGGCGACTGAAGCTTTCTTT.

This clonotype showed up many times. The gene calls are TRBV6-2 or TRBV6-3 and TRBJ2-5, with D possibly TRBD2 on 5 matching bases. V gave up 6 bases and J gave up 2 bases, with 10 bases separating them. Germline assignment: CDR1 MNHEY and CDR2 SVGEGT. This CDR3 region has 13 residues. The CDR3 loop reads CASSYSVQETQYF. The CDR3 DNA is TGTGCCAGCAGCTATAGCGTACAAGAGACCCAGTACTTC.

This clonotype came up many times. J is TRBJ2-2 and V is TRBV12-3 or TRBV12-4; D call uncertain. The CDR3 extends over 15 amino acids. V gave up 5 bases and J gave up 5 bases, with 15 bases separating them. CDR3 loop: CASSVHRVTTGELFF. DNA of the CDR3: TGTGCCAGCAGTGTACACCGGGTCACTACCGGGGAGCTGTTTTTT.

This clonotype has only a few counts. The V and J genes are TRBV20-1 and TRBJ2-5; unclear D gene. The CDR3 totals 13 residues. Trimming removed 5 bases from V and 0 bases from J, with 10 bases in between. Germline lookup yields CDR1 DFQATT and CDR2 SNEGSKA (reference sequence). CDR3: CSAYMANQETQYF. For the CDR3, the DNA is TGCAGTGCTTACATGGCGAACCAAGAGACCCAGTACTTC.

In its sample, this clonotype was seen many times. This rearrangement joins TRBV6-2 or TRBV6-3 to TRBJ1-1; D is perhaps TRBD1 (5 bases). Germline CDR1 is MNHEY and CDR2 is SVGEGT. V lost 0 bases and J lost 0, with 11 bases in between. This CDR3 is built from 16 residues. CDR3 DNA sequence: TGTGCCAGCAGTTACTCGACTGGGGGGTTGAACACTGAAGCTTTCTTT. Its translation: CASSYSTGGLNTEAFF.

In its sample, this clonotype was seen many times. CDR3 DNA: TGCAGTGCTAGAGTCAGGGGGCAGAATTCACCCCTCCACTTT. Its protein product is CSARVRGQNSPLHF. The chain uses TRBV20-1 and TRBJ1-6, with 8 nucleotides matching TRBD1. In germline, CDR1 is DFQATT, CDR2 SNEGSKA (reference sequence). Losses at the gene ends were 1 base for V and 7 bases for J; bases not matched to a gene: 3. The CDR3 runs 14 residues.

The chain combines TRBV12-3 or TRBV12-4 with TRBJ1-5; TRBD1 aligns across 11 bases. V dropped 5 bases and J dropped 5; count of bases not matched to a gene: 5. This CDR3 is 15 amino acids long. The CDR3 protein is CASSGRTGGDQPQHF. The CDR3 DNA follows: TGTGCCAGCAGTGGGCGGACAGGGGGCGATCAGCCCCAGCATTTT.

This clonotype was counted ten times or more. The chain is built from TRBV28 and TRBJ2-5; 7 bases are a match to TRBD2. Germline V gene sequence: CDR1 MDHEN, CDR2 SYDVKM. Trimming took 7 bases from V and 2 from J; bases not matched to a gene: 13. The CDR3 spans 16 residues. The DNA of the CDR3 is TGTGCCAGCACTCCTGCGGGCCGGGAGGAACAAGAGACCCAGTACTTC. This codes for CASTPAGREEQETQYF.

The table lists this clonotype with many counts. The gene calls are TRBV28 and TRBJ1-2; the match to TRBD1 covers 9 bases. Germline CDR1 is MDHEN and CDR2 is SYDVKM. This CDR3 comprises 14 residues. Unmatched junction bases numbered 6, after V lost 8 bases and J lost 2 bases. The CDR3 loop reads CASHPGTGNYGYTF. The DNA for the CDR3 is TGTGCCAGCCATCCCGGGACAGGGAACTATGGCTACACCTTC.

This clonotype was counted many times. This chain joins TRBV20-1 and TRBJ2-7; D call uncertain. Trimming took off 0 bases at V and 12 bases at J, with 21 bases between the two ends. The CDR3 length is 14 residues. CDR1 is DFQATT and CDR2 is SNEGSKA in the germline V gene (reference sequence). For the CDR3, the DNA is TGCAGTGCTAGAGATCAGGCGCTTCCCTCACATTCGTACTTC. It is translated as CSARDQALPSHSYF.

This clonotype was seen only a few times. The chain carries TRBV10-3 and TRBJ2-2; 8 nucleotides agree with TRBD2. Germline V gene lookup returns CDR1 ENHRY and CDR2 SYGVKD. The CDR3 contains 14 residues. V shed 8 bases and J 6 bases; nucleotides not matched to a gene: 8. The CDR3 protein is CAIAALREAGELFF. The CDR3 DNA is TGTGCCATCGCCGCCTTGCGGGAGGCCGGGGAGCTGTTTTTT.

This clonotype has a count of ten or more. J is TRBJ1-1 and V is TRBV20-1, with unresolved D. The V end lost 5 bases, the J end lost 6 bases, and 10 bases lay between the germline ends. The CDR3 is 11 residues long. Germline CDR1 is DFQATT and CDR2 is SNEGSKA (reference sequence). The CDR3 bases are TGCAGTGCTCCCGACACGGCTGAAGCTTTCTTT. Translated, it gives CSAPDTAEAFF.

This chain joins TRBV24-1 and TRBJ2-7, with D possibly being TRBD2 (6 bases). V was shortened by 3 bases and J by 6 bases, with 11 bases between the two germline ends. The CDR3 sequence is 13 residues long. CDR1 and CDR2 from the germline V gene are KGHDR and SFDVKD. The CDR3 spells CATSDRAGLEQYF. The CDR3 DNA reads TGTGCCACCAGTGATAGGGCGGGACTCGAGCAGTACTTC.

On this clonotype: Just one base apart from a much larger clone, this may be a read error. The chain employs TRBV19 and TRBJ2-5; the match to TRBD2 covers 9 bases. CDR3 size: 13 residues. Per the germline V gene, CDR1 is LNHDA and CDR2 is SQIVND (reference sequence). CDR3 amino acids: CASIPRGGETKYF. CDR3 nucleotide sequence: TGTGCCAGTATCCCGCGGGGGGGAGAGACCAAGTACTTC.

This clonotype came up a few times. V is TRBV30 and J is TRBJ1-5; tentatively, D is TRBD1 (5 bases). In germline, CDR1 is GTSNPN, CDR2 SVGIG (reference sequence). Between the trimmed V and J ends, which lost 0 bases and 6 bases, there was a span of 12 bases. The CDR3 covers 14 residues. The CDR3 region is CAWSVQRGGQPQHF. For the CDR3, the DNA is TGTGCCTGGAGTGTACAAAGGGGCGGTCAGCCCCAGCATTTT.

This clonotype was seen only a few times. The V call is TRBV6-1, the J call TRBJ2-5, with 9 bases identical to TRBD1. Looked up from germline, CDR1 is MNHNS and CDR2 is SASEGT. V gave up 6 bases and J gave up 2 bases; unmatched junction bases: 7. The CDR3 consists of 15 residues. The CDR3 is CASSIPGQGQETQYF. CDR3 in DNA: TGTGCCAGCAGCATCCCGGGACAGGGACAAGAGACCCAGTACTTC.

This clonotype was recorded many times. The rearrangement uses TRBV19 and TRBJ2-2; D is unresolved. The germline V gene has CDR1 LNHDA and CDR2 SQIVND (reference sequence). The germline V and J ends were trimmed by 5 bases and 5 bases, with 15 bases remaining between them. The CDR3 totals 15 residues. CDR3 DNA: TGTGCCAGTAGTCGGACCCCGAAGGGAACCGGGGAGCTGTTTTTT. This gives the protein CASSRTPKGTGELFF.